This T cell receptor beta chain comes out of a study of shared clonotypes between healthy human individuals. Study as a whole: Donors were a couple of women and a few men aged 18 to 49.

The CDR3 runs 16 residues. The trim removed 4 bases at V and 3 bases at J, leaving 4 bases unmatched. CDR1 and CDR2 (germline): MNHNY, SVGAGI (reference sequence). Once extracted for a subset, genomic DNA was divided evenly among several immunoSEQ plates. Original handling: For the immunoSEQ data, sequences were junction-only without quality scores, so filtering differed. The repertoire was sequenced with immunoSEQ multiplex PCR; TCRdb's copy has only in-frame clones and lacks some. From that table come the V and J calls and clone size; the DNA was used to work out D and trimming. The sample gives around 500,000 clones, roughly four fifths of which show up once; approximately 12% is in the top ten. The unsorted samples had roughly 86 million PBMCs used for genomic DNA.

The J gene is TRBJ2-1, the V gene TRBV6-6; 12 nucleotides match TRBD2. The sample was PBMCs. The origin of this receptor is a woman aged 35 to 49 in good health. Some clones in this sample may be carry-over from other donors' samples. The CDR3 protein is CASSSGLAGRYNEQFF. In DNA, the CDR3 is TGTGCCAGCAGTTCAGGACTAGCGGGACGCTACAATGAGCAGTTCTTC.